What follows are 4 T cell receptor beta chains derived from one specimen sequenced in a study of control samples from healthy donors and cancer patients. TCRdb keeps only in-frame clones here, not all; method: immunoSEQ multiplex PCR. The data contain approximately 230,000 clones, about 80% of them singletons. Sequences were obtained from PBMCs. Receptor source: a woman in her fifties or sixties with lung cancer.

The rearrangement uses TRBV5-1 and TRBJ2-3; 7 bases align to TRBD1. Trimming removed 7 bases from V and 0 bases from J; junction bases left unmatched: 8. This CDR3 comprises 15 residues. Germline CDR1 and CDR2: SGHRS and YFSETQ. CDR3 loop: CASALQTGSTDTQYF. The CDR3 DNA reads TGCGCCAGCGCCCTTCAGACAGGGAGCACAGATACGCAGTATTTT.

This rearrangement joins TRBV7-9 to TRBJ1-1; D perhaps matches TRBD1 (6 bases). The V end lost 8 bases, the J end lost 0 bases, and 13 bases lay between the germline ends. CDR3 length equals 14 residues. Germline V lookup: CDR1 SEHNR, CDR2 FQNEAQ (reference sequence). The CDR3 sequence: CASGEGGMNTEAFF. The CDR3 DNA reads TGTGCCAGCGGCGAGGGGGGGATGAACACTGAAGCTTTCTTT.

The CDR3 bases are TGTGCCTGGAGTCCGGGCAACTATGGCTACACCTTC. Protein: CAWSPGNYGYTF. The V gene is TRBV30, the J gene TRBJ1-2; D is uncertain. Trimming took 2 bases from V and 2 from J, leaving 6 bases between them. Germline CDR1 is GTSNPN and CDR2 is SVGIG (reference sequence). The CDR3 totals 12 residues.

V and J are TRBV18 and TRBJ2-5, with D possibly being TRBD1 or TRBD2 (5 bases each). Germline loops: CDR1 KGHSH, CDR2 LQKENI. V was clipped by 3 bases and J by 3 bases, with 8 bases between them. The CDR3 runs 13 residues. CDR3 coding DNA: TGTGCCAGCTCACCGGGGGTGGAAGAGACCCAGTACTTC. Encoded protein: CASSPGVEETQYF.